The clone carrying this T cell receptor beta chain has a handful of counts. Compared with germline, one end of the junction differs, possibly owing to a read error. TCRdb redid the calling of the RT-PCR reads with MiXCR, one entry per CDR3 protein. The sample lists about 700,000 distinct CDR3 sequences; approximately 15% were seen once. The sequence derives from a female donor in good health, serving as a healthy control. The sequenced sample was memory CD4+ T cells from blood.

The DNA of the CDR3 is TGTGCCAGCAGCCCCAGCAGGGACAGAATTGATCGCTTC. Translation: CASSPSRDRIDRF. V is TRBV5-5 and J is TRBJ2-7; 7 nucleotides match TRBD1. The CDR3 runs 13 residues. Germline V lookup: CDR1 SGHKS, CDR2 YYEKEE (reference sequence).